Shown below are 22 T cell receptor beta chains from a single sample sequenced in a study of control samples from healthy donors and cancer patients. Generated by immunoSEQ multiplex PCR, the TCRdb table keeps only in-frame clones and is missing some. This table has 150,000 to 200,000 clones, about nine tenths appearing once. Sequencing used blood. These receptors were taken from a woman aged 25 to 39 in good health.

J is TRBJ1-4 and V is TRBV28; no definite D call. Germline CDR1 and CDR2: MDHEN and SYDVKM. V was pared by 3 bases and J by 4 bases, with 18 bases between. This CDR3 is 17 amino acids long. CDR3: CASSFIGGGRFNEKLFF. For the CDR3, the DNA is TGTGCCAGCAGTTTCATCGGCGGCGGGAGGTTTAATGAAAAACTGTTTTTT.

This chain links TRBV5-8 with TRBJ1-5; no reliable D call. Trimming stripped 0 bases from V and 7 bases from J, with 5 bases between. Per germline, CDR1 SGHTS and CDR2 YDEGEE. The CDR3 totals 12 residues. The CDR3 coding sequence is TGTGCCAGCAGCTTGGAACGGCAGCCCCAGCATTTT. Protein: CASSLERQPQHF.

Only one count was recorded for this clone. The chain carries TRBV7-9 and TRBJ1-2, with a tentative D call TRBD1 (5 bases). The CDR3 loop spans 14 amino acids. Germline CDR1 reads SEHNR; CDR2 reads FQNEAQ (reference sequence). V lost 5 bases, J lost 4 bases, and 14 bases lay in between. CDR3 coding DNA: TGTGCCAGCAGCGACCCCAGGGAACCCTATGGCTACACCTTC. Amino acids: CASSDPREPYGYTF.

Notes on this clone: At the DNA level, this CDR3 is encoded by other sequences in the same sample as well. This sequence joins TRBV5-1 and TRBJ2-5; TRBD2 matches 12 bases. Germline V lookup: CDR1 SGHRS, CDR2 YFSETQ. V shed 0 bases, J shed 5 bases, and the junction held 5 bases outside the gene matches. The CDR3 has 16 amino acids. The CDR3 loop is CASSLGLAGGPETQYF. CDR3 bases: TGCGCCAGCAGCTTGGGGCTAGCGGGAGGGCCGGAGACCCAGTACTTC. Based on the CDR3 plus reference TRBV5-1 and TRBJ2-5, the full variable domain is KAGVTQTPRYLIKTRGQQVTLSCSPISGHRSVSWYQQTPGQGLQFLFEYFSETQRNKGNFPGRFSGRQFSNSRSEMNVSTLELGDSALYLCASSLGLAGGPETQYFGPGTRLLVL.

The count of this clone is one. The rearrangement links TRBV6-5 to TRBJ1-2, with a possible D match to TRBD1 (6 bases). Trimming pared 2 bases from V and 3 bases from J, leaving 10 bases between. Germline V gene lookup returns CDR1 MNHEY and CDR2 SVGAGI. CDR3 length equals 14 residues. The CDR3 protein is CASSYAGTHYGYTF. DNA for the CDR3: TGTGCCAGCAGTTACGCCGGGACACACTATGGCTACACCTTC.

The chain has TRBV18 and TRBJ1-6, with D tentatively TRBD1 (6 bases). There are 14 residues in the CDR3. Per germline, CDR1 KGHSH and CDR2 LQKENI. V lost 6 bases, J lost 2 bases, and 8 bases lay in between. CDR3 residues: CASSGDTYNSPLHF. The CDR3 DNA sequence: TGTGCCAGCTCCGGGGACACCTATAATTCACCCCTCCACTTT.

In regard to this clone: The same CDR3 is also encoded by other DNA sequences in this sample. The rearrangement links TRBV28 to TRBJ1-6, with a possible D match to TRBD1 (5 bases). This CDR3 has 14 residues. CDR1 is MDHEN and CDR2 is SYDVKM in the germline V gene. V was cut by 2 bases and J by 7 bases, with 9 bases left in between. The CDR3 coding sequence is TGTGCCAGCAGTTTAGGGGGTGGCAATTCACCCCTCCACTTT. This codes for CASSLGGGNSPLHF.

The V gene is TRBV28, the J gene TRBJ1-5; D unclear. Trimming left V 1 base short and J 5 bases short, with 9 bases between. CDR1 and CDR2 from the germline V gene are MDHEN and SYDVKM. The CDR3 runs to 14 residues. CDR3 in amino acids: CASSLSLIDQPQHF. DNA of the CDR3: TGTGCCAGCAGTTTATCCCTAATTGATCAGCCCCAGCATTTT.

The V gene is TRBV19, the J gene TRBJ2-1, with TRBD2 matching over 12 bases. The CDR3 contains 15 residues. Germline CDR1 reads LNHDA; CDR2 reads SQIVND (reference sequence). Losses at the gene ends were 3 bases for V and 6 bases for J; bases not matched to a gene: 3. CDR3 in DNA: TGTGCCAGTAGTATCTGGACTAGCGGGGCCAATGAGCAGTTCTTC. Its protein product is CASSIWTSGANEQFF.

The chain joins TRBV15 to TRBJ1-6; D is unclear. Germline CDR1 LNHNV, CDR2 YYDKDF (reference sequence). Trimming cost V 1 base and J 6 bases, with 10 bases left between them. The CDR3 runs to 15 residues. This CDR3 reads CATSRGSLTNSPLHF. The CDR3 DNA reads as TGTGCCACCAGCAGAGGGTCCCTGACTAATTCACCCCTCCACTTT.

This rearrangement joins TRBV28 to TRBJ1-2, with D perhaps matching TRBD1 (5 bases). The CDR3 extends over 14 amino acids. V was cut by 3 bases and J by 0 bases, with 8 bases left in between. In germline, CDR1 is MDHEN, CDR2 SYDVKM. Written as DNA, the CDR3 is TGTGCCAGCAGTTTGAGGGGTACTAACTATGGCTACACCTTC. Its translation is CASSLRGTNYGYTF.

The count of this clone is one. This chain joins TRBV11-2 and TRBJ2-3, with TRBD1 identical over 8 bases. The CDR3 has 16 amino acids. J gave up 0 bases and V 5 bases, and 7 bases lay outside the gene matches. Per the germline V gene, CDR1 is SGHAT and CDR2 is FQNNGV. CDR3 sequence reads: CASSEGQGFSTDTQYF. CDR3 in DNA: TGTGCCAGCAGCGAAGGACAGGGCTTTAGCACAGATACGCAGTATTTT.

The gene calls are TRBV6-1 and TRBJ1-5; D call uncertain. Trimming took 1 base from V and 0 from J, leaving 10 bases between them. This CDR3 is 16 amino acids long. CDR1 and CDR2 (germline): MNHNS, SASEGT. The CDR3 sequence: CASSEGQVYSNQPQHF. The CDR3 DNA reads TGTGCCAGCAGTGAAGGTCAGGTCTATAGCAATCAGCCCCAGCATTTT.

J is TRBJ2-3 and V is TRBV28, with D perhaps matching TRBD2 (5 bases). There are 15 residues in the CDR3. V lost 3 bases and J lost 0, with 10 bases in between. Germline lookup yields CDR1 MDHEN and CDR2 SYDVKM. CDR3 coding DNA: TGTGCCAGCAGTTTCGGACGGACTAGCACAGATACGCAGTATTTT. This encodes CASSFGRTSTDTQYF.

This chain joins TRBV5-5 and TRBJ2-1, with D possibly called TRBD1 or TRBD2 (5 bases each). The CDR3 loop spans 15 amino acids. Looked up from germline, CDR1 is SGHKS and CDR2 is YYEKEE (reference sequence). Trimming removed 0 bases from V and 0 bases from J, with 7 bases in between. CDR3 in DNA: TGTGCCAGCAGCTTGGGTGGGGGCTCCTACAATGAGCAGTTCTTC. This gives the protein CASSLGGGSYNEQFF.

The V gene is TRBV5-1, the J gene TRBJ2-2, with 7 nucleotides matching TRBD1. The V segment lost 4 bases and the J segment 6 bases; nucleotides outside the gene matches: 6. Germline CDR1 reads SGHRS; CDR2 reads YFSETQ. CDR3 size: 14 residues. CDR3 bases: TGCGCCAGCAGCACTCGACAGGGATCCGGGGAGCTGTTTTTT. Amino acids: CASSTRQGSGELFF.

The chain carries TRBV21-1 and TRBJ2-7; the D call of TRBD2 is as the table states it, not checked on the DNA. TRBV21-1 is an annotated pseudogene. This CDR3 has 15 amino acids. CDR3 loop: CASSKEGTRGYEQYF. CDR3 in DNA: TGTGCCAGCAGCAAAGAGGGGACTAGGGGCTACGAGCAGTACTTC.

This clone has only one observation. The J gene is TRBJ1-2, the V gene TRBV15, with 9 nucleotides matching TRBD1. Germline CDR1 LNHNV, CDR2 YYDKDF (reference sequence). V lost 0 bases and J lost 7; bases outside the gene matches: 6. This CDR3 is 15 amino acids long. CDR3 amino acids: CATSREWGQGRGYTF. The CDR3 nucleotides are TGTGCCACCAGCAGAGAGTGGGGACAGGGTCGTGGCTACACCTTC. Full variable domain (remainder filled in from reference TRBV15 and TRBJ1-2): DAMVIQNPRYQVTQFGKPVTLSCSQTLNHNVMYWYQQKSSQAPKLLFHYYDKDFNNEADTPDNFQSRRPNTSFCFLDIRSPGLGDTAMYLCATSREWGQGRGYTFGSGTRLTVV.

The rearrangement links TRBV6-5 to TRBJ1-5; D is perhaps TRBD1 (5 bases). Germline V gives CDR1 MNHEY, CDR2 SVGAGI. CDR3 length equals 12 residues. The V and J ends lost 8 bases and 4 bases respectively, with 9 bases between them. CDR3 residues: CASGRENQPQHF. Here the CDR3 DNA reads TGTGCCAGCGGCAGGGAGAATCAGCCCCAGCATTTT.

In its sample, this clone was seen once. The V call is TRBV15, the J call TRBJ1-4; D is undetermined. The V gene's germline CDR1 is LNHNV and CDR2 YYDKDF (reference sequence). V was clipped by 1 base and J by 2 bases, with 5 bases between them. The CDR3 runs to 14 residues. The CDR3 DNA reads TGTGCCACCAGCAGAGGACTCACTAATGAAAAACTGTTTTTT. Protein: CATSRGLTNEKLFF.

The CDR3, as DNA: TGTGCCAGCACCCTAGCGGGAGGCACAGATACGCAGTATTTT. It codes for CASTLAGGTDTQYF. V is TRBV28 and J is TRBJ2-3; the match to TRBD2 covers 10 bases. This CDR3 has 14 amino acids. The V and J ends lost 7 bases and 1 base, in that order; junction bases with no gene match: 2. Germline V gene sequence: CDR1 MDHEN, CDR2 SYDVKM.

Written as DNA, the CDR3 is TGTGCCAGCAGTCCGGGATCAGATACGCAGTATTTT. Translated, it gives CASSPGSDTQYF. This sequence joins TRBV6-5 and TRBJ2-3; D is perhaps TRBD2 (5 bases). V was cut by 5 bases and J by 4 bases, with 7 bases left in between. Germline CDR1 reads MNHEY; CDR2 reads SVGAGI. This CDR3 region has 12 residues.